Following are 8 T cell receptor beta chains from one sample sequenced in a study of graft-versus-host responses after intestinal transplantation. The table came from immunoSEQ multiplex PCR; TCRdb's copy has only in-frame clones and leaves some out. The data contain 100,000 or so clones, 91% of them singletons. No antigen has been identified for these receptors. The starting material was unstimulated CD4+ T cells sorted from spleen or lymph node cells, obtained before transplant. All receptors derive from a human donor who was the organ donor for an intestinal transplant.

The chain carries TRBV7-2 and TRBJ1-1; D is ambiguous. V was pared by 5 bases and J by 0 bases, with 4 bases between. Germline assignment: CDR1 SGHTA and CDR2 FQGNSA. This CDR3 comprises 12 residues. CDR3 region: CASSPVNTEAFF. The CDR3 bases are TGTGCCAGCAGCCCCGTGAACACTGAAGCTTTCTTT.

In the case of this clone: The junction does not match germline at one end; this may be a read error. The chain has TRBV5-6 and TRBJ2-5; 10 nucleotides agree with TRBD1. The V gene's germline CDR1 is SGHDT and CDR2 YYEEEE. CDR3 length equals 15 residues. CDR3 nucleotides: TGTGCCAGCAGTTTGGGGGACAGGGGATTGGGGACCCAGTACTTC. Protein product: CASSLGDRGLGTQYF.

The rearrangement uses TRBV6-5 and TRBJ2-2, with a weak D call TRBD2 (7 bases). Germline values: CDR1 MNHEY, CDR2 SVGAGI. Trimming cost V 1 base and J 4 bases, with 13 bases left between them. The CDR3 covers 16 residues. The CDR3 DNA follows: TGTGCCAGCAGTTACTGGGGAGGGGGGGGCACCGGGGAGCTGTTTTTT. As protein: CASSYWGGGGTGELFF.

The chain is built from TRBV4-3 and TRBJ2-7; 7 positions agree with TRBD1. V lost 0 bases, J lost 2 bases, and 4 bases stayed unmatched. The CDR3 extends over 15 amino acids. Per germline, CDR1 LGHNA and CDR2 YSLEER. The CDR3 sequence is CASSQEGRGTYEQYF. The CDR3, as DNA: TGCGCCAGCAGCCAAGAGGGCAGGGGGACCTACGAGCAGTACTTC.

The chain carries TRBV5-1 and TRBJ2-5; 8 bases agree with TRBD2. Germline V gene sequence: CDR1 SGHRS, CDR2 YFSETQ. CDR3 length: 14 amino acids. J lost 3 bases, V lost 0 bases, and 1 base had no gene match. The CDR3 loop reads CASSLVGGEETQYF. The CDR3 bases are TGCGCCAGCAGCTTGGTCGGGGGGGAAGAGACCCAGTACTTC.

CDR3 nucleotides: TGTGCCAGCAGACAGAACAATTCACCCCTCCACTTT. This sequence encodes CASRQNNSPLHF. The rearrangement links TRBV7-2 to TRBJ1-6; no definite D call. CDR1 and CDR2 (germline): SGHTA, FQGNSA. This CDR3 region has 12 residues. V dropped 6 bases and J dropped 7 bases, with 7 bases sitting between them.

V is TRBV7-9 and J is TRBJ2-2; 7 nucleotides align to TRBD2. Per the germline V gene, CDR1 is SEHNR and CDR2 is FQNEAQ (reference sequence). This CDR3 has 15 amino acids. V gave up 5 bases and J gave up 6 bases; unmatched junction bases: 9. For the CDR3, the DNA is TGTGCCAGCAGCCCGAGAAGCGGGGTCCCCGGGGAGCTGTTTTTT. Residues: CASSPRSGVPGELFF. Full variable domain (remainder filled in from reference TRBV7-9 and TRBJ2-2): DTGVSQNPRHKITKRGQNVTFRCDPISEHNRLYWYRQTLGQGPEFLTYFQNEAQLEKSRLLSDRFSAERPKGSFSTLEIQRTEQGDSAMYLCASSPRSGVPGELFFGEGSRLTVL.

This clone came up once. CDR3 coding DNA: TGTGCCAGCAGAGGGGGGGCTGAAGCTTTCTTT. Amino acids: CASRGGAEAFF. The chain recombines TRBV6-5 with TRBJ1-1, with a weak D call TRBD1 (6 bases). CDR1 and CDR2 (germline): MNHEY, SVGAGI. With 6 bases removed from V and 6 bases from J, the gap between germline ends came to 8 bases. The CDR3 has 11 amino acids.